This TCR beta chain was profiled in a study of molecular identifiers for immune sequencing clone quantification. Turning to the study itself: Four of five splits of RNA from about 20,000 or 100,000 naive CD8 cells were sequenced in replicates. Overall study findings and caveats: Clones above 20 RNA copies contained over 98% of effector molecules but under 1% of naive ones.

Sorting selected naive CD8 T cells with a CD8+CD4-CCR7+CD45RA+ phenotype. Library preparation followed earlier protocols using designated TCR primers. A single record per CDR3 protein comes from TCRdb applying MiXCR to the PCR reads. The sample holds tens of thousands of distinct CDR3 sequences, 20% to 30% seen once. Deletions cut 2 bases from V and 4 bases from J, with 15 bases between. This CDR3 is built from 15 residues. Germline CDR1 reads SGHTS; CDR2 reads YDEGEE. This clonotype appeared a few times. Its antigen is unidentified. The rearrangement joins TRBV5-8 to TRBJ2-5, with a weak D call TRBD2 (6 bases). The receptor comes from a human donor in good health. Some libraries in this study had Jurkat cell RNA spiked in. The specimen was naive CD8+ T cells from blood, with Jurkat cell RNA spiked in. Regarding subset: FACS-sorted CD8+CD4-CCR7+CD45RA+ naive T cells. CDR3 protein: CASSFGSGSGETQYF. CDR3 nucleotide sequence: TGTGCCAGCAGCTTTGGGTCCGGGAGTGGAGAGACCCAGTACTTC. Combining the CDR3 with reference TRBV5-8 and TRBJ2-5 gives the whole variable domain EAGVTQSPTHLIKTRGQQATLRCSPISGHTSVYWYQQALGLGLQFLLWYDEGEERNRGNFPPRFSGRQFPNYSSELNVNALELEDSALYLCASSFGSGSGETQYFGPGTRLLVL.